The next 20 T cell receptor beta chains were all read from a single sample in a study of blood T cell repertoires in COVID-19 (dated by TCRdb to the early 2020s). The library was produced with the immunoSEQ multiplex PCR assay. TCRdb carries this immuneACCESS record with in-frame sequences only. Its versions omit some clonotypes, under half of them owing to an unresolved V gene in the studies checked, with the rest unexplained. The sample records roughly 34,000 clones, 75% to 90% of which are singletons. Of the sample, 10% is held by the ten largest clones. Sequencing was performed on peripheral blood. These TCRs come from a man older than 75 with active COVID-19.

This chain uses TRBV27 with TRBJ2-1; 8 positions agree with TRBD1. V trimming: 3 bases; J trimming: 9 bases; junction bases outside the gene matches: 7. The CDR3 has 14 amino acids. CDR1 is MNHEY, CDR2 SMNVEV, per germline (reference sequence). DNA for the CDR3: TGTGCCAGCAGTTTCTCCCCAGGGGGCGCTGAGCAGTTCTTC. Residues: CASSFSPGGAEQFF.

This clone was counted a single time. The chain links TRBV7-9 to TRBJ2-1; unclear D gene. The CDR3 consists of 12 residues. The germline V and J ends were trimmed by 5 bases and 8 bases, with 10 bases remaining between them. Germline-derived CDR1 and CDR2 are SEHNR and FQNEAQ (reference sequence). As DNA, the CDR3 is TGTGCCAGCAGCCCCACCCGGGATGAGCAGTTCTTC. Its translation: CASSPTRDEQFF.

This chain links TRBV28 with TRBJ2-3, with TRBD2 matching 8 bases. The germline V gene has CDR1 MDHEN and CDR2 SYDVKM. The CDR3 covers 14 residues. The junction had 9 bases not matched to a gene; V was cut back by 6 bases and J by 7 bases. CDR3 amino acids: CASSLSGRLNTQYF. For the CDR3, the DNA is TGTGCCAGCAGCCTAAGCGGGAGATTAAATACGCAGTATTTT. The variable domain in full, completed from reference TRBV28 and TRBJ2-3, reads DVKVTQSSRYLVKRTGEKVFLECVQDMDHENMFWYRQDPGLGLRLIYFSYDVKMKEKGDIPEGYSVSREKKERFSLILESASTNQTSMYLCASSLSGRLNTQYFGPGTRLTVL.

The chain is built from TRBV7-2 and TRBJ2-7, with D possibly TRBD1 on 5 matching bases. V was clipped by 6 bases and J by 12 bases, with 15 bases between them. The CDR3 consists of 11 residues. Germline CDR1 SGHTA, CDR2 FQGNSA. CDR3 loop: CASSPTKGLYF. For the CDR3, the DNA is TGTGCCAGCAGTCCCACCAAGGGGCTGTACTTC.

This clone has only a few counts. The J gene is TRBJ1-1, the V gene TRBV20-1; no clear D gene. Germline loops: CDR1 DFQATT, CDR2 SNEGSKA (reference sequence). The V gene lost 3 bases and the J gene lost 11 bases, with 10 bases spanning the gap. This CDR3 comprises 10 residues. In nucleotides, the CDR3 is TGCAGTGCTAGCTACCAGCGGGCTTTCTTT. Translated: CSASYQRAFF.

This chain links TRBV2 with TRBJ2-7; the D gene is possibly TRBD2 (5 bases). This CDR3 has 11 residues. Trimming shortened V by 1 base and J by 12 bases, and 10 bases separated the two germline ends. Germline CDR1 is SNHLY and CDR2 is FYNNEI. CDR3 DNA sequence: TGTGCCAGCAGTGAAGTAGGACTGCCGTACTTC. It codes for CASSEVGLPYF.

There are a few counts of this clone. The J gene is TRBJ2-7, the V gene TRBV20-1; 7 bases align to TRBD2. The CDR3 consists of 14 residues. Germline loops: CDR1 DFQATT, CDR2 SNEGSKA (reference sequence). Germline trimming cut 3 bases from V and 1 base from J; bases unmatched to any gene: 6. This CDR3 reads CSASPSGLSYEQYF. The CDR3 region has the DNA TGCAGTGCTAGTCCTAGCGGACTATCCTACGAGCAGTACTTC.

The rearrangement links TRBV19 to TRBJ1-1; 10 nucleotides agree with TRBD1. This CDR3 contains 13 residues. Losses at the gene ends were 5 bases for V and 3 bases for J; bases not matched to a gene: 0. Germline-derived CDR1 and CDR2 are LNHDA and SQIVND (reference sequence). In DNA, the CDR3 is TGTGCCAGTAGTGGGACAGGGGACACTGAAGCTTTCTTT. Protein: CASSGTGDTEAFF.

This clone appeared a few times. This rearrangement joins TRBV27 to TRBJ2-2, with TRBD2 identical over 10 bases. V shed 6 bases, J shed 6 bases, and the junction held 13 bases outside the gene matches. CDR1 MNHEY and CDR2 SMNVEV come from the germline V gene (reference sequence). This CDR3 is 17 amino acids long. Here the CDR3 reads CASRRTSGNLASGELFF. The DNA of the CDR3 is TGTGCCAGCAGGAGGACTAGCGGTAATTTAGCTTCCGGGGAGCTGTTTTTT.

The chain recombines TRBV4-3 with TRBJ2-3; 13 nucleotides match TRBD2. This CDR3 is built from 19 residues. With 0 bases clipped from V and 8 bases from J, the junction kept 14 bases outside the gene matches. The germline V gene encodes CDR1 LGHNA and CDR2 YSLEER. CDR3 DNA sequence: TGCGCCAGCAGCCAAGAGAGGACTAGCGGGAGTAATAATCAGGTTACGCAGTATTTT. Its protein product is CASSQERTSGSNNQVTQYF.

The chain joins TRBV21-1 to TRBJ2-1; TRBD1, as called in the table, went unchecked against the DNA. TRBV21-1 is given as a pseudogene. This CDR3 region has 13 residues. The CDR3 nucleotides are TGTGCCAGCAGCAAAGGAAGGGGCCCCCCACAGTTCTTC. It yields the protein CASSKGRGPPQFF.

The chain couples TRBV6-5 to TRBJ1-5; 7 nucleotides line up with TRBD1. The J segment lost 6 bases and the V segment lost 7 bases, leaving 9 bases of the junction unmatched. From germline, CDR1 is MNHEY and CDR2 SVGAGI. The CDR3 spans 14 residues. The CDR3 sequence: CASTLGQLFQPQHF. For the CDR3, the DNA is TGTGCCAGCACCCTGGGACAGCTTTTTCAGCCCCAGCATTTT.

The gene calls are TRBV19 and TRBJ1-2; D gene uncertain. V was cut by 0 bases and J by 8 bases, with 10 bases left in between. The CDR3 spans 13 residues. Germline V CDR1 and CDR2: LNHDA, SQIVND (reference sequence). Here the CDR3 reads CASSIDLTRGYTF. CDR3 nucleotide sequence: TGTGCCAGTAGTATAGATCTGACAAGGGGCTACACCTTC.

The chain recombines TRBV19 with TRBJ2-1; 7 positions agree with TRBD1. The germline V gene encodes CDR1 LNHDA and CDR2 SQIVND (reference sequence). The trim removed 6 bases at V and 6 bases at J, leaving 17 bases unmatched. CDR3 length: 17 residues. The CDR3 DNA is TGTGCCAGTAGCCCGCCACCAGGGACAGACAGATTCAATGAGCAGTTCTTC. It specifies CASSPPPGTDRFNEQFF. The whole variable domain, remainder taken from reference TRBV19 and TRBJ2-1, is DGGITQSPKYLFRKEGQNVTLSCEQNLNHDAMYWYRQDPGQGLRLIYYSQIVNDFQKGDIAEGYSVSREKKESFPLTVTSAQKNPTAFYLCASSPPPGTDRFNEQFFGPGTRLTVL.

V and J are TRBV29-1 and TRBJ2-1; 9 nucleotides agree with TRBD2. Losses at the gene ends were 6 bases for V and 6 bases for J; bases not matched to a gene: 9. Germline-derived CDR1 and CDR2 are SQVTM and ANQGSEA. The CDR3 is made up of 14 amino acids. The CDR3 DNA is TGCAGCGTCGAGCGGGGGCGGGAGGGCAATGAGCAGTTCTTC. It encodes CSVERGREGNEQFF.

The CDR3 region has the DNA TGTGCCAGCAGTTCGCTGGGACTGGGCGGCTACACCTTC. It encodes CASSSLGLGGYTF. The chain couples TRBV6-2 or TRBV6-3 to TRBJ1-2, with a possible D match to TRBD1 (5 bases). V lost 4 bases, J lost 8 bases, and 14 bases lay in between. The CDR3 sequence is 13 residues long. Looked up from germline, CDR1 is MNHEY and CDR2 is SVGEGT.

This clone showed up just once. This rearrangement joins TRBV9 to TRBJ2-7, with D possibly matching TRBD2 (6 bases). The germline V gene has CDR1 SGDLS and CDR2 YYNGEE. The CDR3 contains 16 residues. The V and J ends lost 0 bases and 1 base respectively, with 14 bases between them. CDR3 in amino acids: CASSVGRGGRSYEQYF. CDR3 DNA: TGTGCCAGCAGCGTAGGGAGGGGAGGAAGATCCTACGAGCAGTACTTC.

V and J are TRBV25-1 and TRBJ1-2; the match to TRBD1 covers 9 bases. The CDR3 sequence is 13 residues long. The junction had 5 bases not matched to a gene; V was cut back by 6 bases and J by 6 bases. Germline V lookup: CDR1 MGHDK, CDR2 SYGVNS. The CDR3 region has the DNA TGTGCCAGCAGGAAGCGGACAGGGGATGGCTACACCTTC. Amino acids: CASRKRTGDGYTF.

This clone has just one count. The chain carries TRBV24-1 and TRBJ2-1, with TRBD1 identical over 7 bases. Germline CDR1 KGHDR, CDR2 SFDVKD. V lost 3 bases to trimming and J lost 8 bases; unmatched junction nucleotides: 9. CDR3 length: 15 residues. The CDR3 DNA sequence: TGTGCCACCAGTGATCCCCGCGACAGGGCCGATGAGCAGTTCTTC. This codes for CATSDPRDRADEQFF.

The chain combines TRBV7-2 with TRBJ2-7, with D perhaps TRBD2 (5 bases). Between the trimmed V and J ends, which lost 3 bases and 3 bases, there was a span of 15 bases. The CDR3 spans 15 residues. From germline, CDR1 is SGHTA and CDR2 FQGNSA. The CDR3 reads CASSFSPVASYEQYF. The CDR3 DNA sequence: TGTGCCAGCAGCTTTTCGCCAGTAGCGAGCTACGAGCAGTACTTC.